The 27 T cell receptor beta chains given below trace back to one sample, sequenced in a study of T cell repertoires in cytomegalovirus infection (dated by TCRdb to between 2017 and 2020). Sequencing relied on an Illumina HiSeq 1500. The raw public reads went through TCRdb reprocessing: fastp at Q25, MiXCR clone calling, in-frame beta chains kept. Entries are consolidated by CDR3 protein sequence, retaining the most common genes and DNA. This sample is represented by about 210,000 distinct CDR3 sequences; about 5.9% of them were singletons. 5.5% to 6.5% of the sample lies in the top ten. The specimen was PBMCs. Every receptor here comes from a human donor in good health (CMV status not recorded). Some clones in this sample may be carry-over from other donors' samples.

The chain joins TRBV20-1 to TRBJ2-5; 12 bases are shared with TRBD2. The CDR3 has 14 residues. Germline V gene data show CDR1 as DFQATT and CDR2 as SNEGSKA (reference sequence). V lost 5 bases and J lost 3; bases outside the gene matches: 4. The CDR3 here is CSAPTSGGEETQYF. The CDR3 DNA sequence: TGCAGTGCTCCGACTAGCGGGGGAGAAGAGACCCAGTACTTC.

The sample holds many counts of this clonotype. The chain carries TRBV12-3 or TRBV12-4 and TRBJ2-7; D possibly corresponds to TRBD1 (6 bases). V gave up 6 bases and J gave up 4 bases, with 16 bases separating them. The CDR3 has 14 residues. CDR3 bases: TGTGCCAGCAGCCGGACCGACAGGTCATACGAGCAGTACTTC. The encoded protein is CASSRTDRSYEQYF.

This clonotype was seen repeatedly, ten times or more. The J gene is TRBJ1-5, the V gene TRBV2; tentative D call: TRBD1 (5 bases). CDR1 and CDR2 (germline): SNHLY, FYNNEI. The CDR3 contains 17 residues. Trimming took 3 bases from V and 0 from J, leaving 15 bases between them. The DNA of the CDR3 is TGTGCCAGCAGTGACGAGGAGACAGACCCTAGCAATCAGCCCCAGCATTTT. Amino acid sequence: CASSDEETDPSNQPQHF.

This clonotype has ten or more counts. This sequence joins TRBV5-6 and TRBJ2-5; TRBD2 matches at 9 bases. The CDR3 runs 15 residues. Germline values: CDR1 SGHDT, CDR2 YYEEEE. The V gene end was trimmed by 3 bases and the J gene end by 1 base; junction bases not matched to a gene: 4. CDR3 sequence reads: CASSSASGVQETQYF. CDR3 nucleotide sequence: TGTGCCAGCAGCTCGGCTAGCGGGGTCCAAGAGACCCAGTACTTC.

This clonotype was counted many times. The chain couples TRBV7-8 to TRBJ2-1, with D hard to call. V was pared by 1 base and J by 1 base, with 14 bases between. This CDR3 spans 17 amino acids. Germline CDR1 reads SGHVS; CDR2 reads FQNEAQ. The CDR3 spells CASSLVGGQASYNEQFF. CDR3 nucleotides: TGTGCCAGCAGCTTAGTGGGTGGGCAGGCTTCCTACAATGAGCAGTTCTTC. Full variable domain (missing parts from reference TRBV7-8 and TRBJ2-1): GAGVSQSPRYKVAKRGQDVALRCDPISGHVSLFWYQQALGQGPEFLTYFQNEAQLDKSGLPSDRFFAERPEGSVSTLKIQRTQQEDSAVYLCASSLVGGQASYNEQFFGPGTRLTVL.

The chain couples TRBV29-1 to TRBJ2-6; possibly TRBD1 or TRBD2 for D (5 bases each). Germline V CDR1 and CDR2: SQVTM, ANQGSEA. Trimming took 6 bases from V and 2 from J, leaving 17 bases between them. This CDR3 contains 16 residues. CDR3 nucleotide sequence: TGCAGCGTGGGCCCGGGACGGACAACTGGGGCCAACGTCCTGACTTTC. It yields the protein CSVGPGRTTGANVLTF.

By proportion, this clonotype is medium-sized. The chain employs TRBV7-2 and TRBJ2-7; maybe TRBD1 (5 bases). CDR1 is SGHTA and CDR2 is FQGNSA in the germline V gene. Trimming pared 5 bases from V and 6 bases from J, leaving 11 bases between. This CDR3 spans 12 amino acids. The CDR3 loop is CASSLGPFEQYF. In DNA, the CDR3 is TGTGCCAGCAGCCTGGGGCCATTCGAGCAGTACTTC.

This clonotype was observed many times. The chain carries TRBV11-2 and TRBJ1-1; D not certain. V shed 3 bases and J shed 9 bases, with 11 bases lying between them. CDR3 length equals 12 residues. The germline CDR1 and CDR2 sequences are SGHAT and FQNNGV. The CDR3 here is CASSFIRSQAFF. The CDR3, as DNA: TGTGCCAGCAGCTTTATTCGCAGTCAAGCTTTCTTT.

With regard to this clonotype: With a much larger clone just one base away, this may be a read error. This chain uses TRBV11-2 with TRBJ2-1, with no clear D. The CDR3 consists of 16 residues. The V gene's germline CDR1 is SGHAT and CDR2 FQNNGV. CDR3 nucleotide sequence: TGTGCCAGCAGCTTATTACGGGCGAGCTCCTACGATGAGCAGTTCTTC. It encodes CASSLLRASSYDEQFF.

This clonotype was recorded at least ten times. The V and J genes are TRBV29-1 and TRBJ2-3; 9 bases line up with TRBD2. Per the germline V gene, CDR1 is SQVTM and CDR2 is ANQGSEA. V gave up 3 bases and J gave up 3 bases; unmatched junction bases: 10. The length of the CDR3 is 16 residues. CDR3 DNA sequence: TGCAGCGTTGACCCGGGACTAGCAGTATCGACAGATACGCAGTATTTT. This translates into CSVDPGLAVSTDTQYF.

This clonotype showed up many times. The gene calls are TRBV5-6 and TRBJ2-5; possibly TRBD2 for D (6 bases). V lost 2 bases and J lost 5, with 13 bases in between. Germline V gives CDR1 SGHDT, CDR2 YYEEEE. CDR3 length equals 14 residues. The CDR3 bases are TGTGCCAGCAGCTTAGGAGGGCGCGGGGAGACCCAGTACTTC. It translates to CASSLGGRGETQYF.

This clonotype has a count of ten or more. The genes are TRBV30 and TRBJ1-2; 8 bases match TRBD1. The CDR3 is 16 residues long. The junction had 10 bases not matched to a gene; V was cut back by 0 bases and J by 4 bases. Per germline, CDR1 GTSNPN and CDR2 SVGIG (reference sequence). This CDR3 reads CAWSVLSGTGSYGYTF. The CDR3 DNA reads as TGTGCCTGGAGTGTACTAAGCGGGACAGGATCCTATGGCTACACCTTC.

This chain links TRBV19 with TRBJ2-1; D is ambiguous. CDR1 and CDR2 from the germline V gene are LNHDA and SQIVND (reference sequence). The CDR3 spans 15 residues. With 7 bases removed from V and 0 bases from J, the gap between germline ends came to 13 bases. The CDR3 spells CASTPARSSYNEQFF. The CDR3 DNA reads as TGTGCCAGTACCCCCGCAAGGAGCTCCTACAATGAGCAGTTCTTC.

At least ten counts were recorded for this clonotype. This chain uses TRBV7-2 with TRBJ2-3; TRBD2 aligns across 12 bases. J gave up 3 bases and V 5 bases, and 9 bases lay outside the gene matches. This CDR3 is 17 amino acids long. The germline CDR1 and CDR2 sequences are SGHTA and FQGNSA. The CDR3 region has the DNA TGTGCCAGCAGCCCGACTAGCGGGGGAATCTCGACAGATACGCAGTATTTT. Translated: CASSPTSGGISTDTQYF.

This clonotype was counted many times. The chain employs TRBV10-3 and TRBJ1-6, with D unclear. The CDR3 spans 15 residues. Germline CDR1 ENHRY, CDR2 SYGVKD. V dropped 4 bases and J dropped 4 bases, with 11 bases sitting between them. This CDR3 is CAISGRDLYNSPLHF. The CDR3 DNA reads as TGTGCCATCAGTGGGAGGGATTTGTATAATTCACCCCTCCACTTT.

In its sample, this clonotype was seen many times. This sequence joins TRBV11-2 and TRBJ1-1; D unresolved. Per the germline V gene, CDR1 is SGHAT and CDR2 is FQNNGV. V shed 5 bases and J shed 0 bases, with 13 bases lying between them. This CDR3 has 15 amino acids. Written as DNA, the CDR3 is TGTGCCAGCAGCCCCCGGACGGATATGAACACTGAAGCTTTCTTT. It is translated as CASSPRTDMNTEAFF.

This clonotype occurred many times. This chain joins TRBV12-3 or TRBV12-4 and TRBJ1-5; D not resolved. The CDR3 runs to 12 residues. V gave up 5 bases and J gave up 7 bases, with 9 bases separating them. CDR3 bases: TGTGCCAGCAGTCCCTTCGGACAGCCCCAGCATTTT. The encoded protein is CASSPFGQPQHF.

This clonotype was detected many times. As DNA, the CDR3 is TGCAGTGCTAGAAGACCCCAGGGAGGTACTGAAGCTTTCTTT. Amino acids: CSARRPQGGTEAFF. The chain couples TRBV20-1 to TRBJ1-1; TRBD1 is a possible D gene (5 bases). The CDR3 covers 14 residues. The germline CDR1 and CDR2 sequences are DFQATT and SNEGSKA (reference sequence). Trimming removed 2 bases from V and 5 bases from J, with 15 bases in between.

The rearrangement joins TRBV7-2 to TRBJ2-1; D may be TRBD2 (6 bases). Trimming removed 1 base at V and 4 bases at J, with 14 bases between. The germline gives CDR1 SGHTA, CDR2 FQGNSA. This CDR3 region has 16 residues. The CDR3 region is CASSLDRGTDYNEQFF. As DNA, the CDR3 is TGTGCCAGCAGCTTAGATCGCGGGACGGATTACAATGAGCAGTTCTTC. Full variable domain (outside the CDR3, taken from reference TRBV7-2 and TRBJ2-1): GAGVSQSPSNKVTEKGKDVELRCDPISGHTALYWYRQSLGQGLEFLIYFQGNSAPDKSGLPSDRFSAERTGGSVSTLTIQRTQQEDSAVYLCASSLDRGTDYNEQFFGPGTRLTVL.

This clonotype was seen many times. The chain is built from TRBV10-1 and TRBJ2-1; possibly TRBD1 for D (5 bases). The CDR3 is 15 amino acids. V was cut by 3 bases and J by 0 bases, with 9 bases left in between. The V gene's germline CDR1 is WNHNN and CDR2 SYGVQD (reference sequence). Here the CDR3 DNA reads TGCGCCAGCAGTGATGGGGCAGTCTCCTACAATGAGCAGTTCTTC. Protein: CASSDGAVSYNEQFF.

At least ten counts were recorded for this clonotype. The chain links TRBV6-5 to TRBJ1-4, with D maybe TRBD1 (5 bases). The CDR3 is made up of 15 amino acids. Looked up from germline, CDR1 is MNHEY and CDR2 is SVGAGI. Trimming pared 0 bases from V and 4 bases from J, leaving 9 bases between. The CDR3 reads CASSYSRGFNEKLFF. The CDR3 DNA reads TGTGCCAGCAGTTACTCCCGGGGGTTTAATGAAAAACTGTTTTTT.

Ten or more counts support this clonotype. V and J are TRBV4-1 and TRBJ2-1; D may correspond to TRBD1 or TRBD2 (5 bases each). The V gene lost 5 bases and the J gene lost 1 base, with 9 bases spanning the gap. From germline, CDR1 is MGHRA and CDR2 YSYEKL. The CDR3 totals 14 residues. CDR3 in DNA: TGCGCCAGCAGCTTTGGGGGATCCTACAATGAGCAGTTCTTC. Protein: CASSFGGSYNEQFF.

With respect to this clonotype: This may be a read error, as it is one base from a much larger clone. The CDR3 here is CATSAETGGNETLFF. The CDR3, as DNA: TGTGCCACCAGTGCCGAGACAGGGGGTAATGAAACACTGTTTTTT. The rearrangement links TRBV24-1 to TRBJ1-4; 9 bases match TRBD1. CDR3 size: 15 residues. Germline CDR1 is KGHDR and CDR2 is SFDVKD.

Many counts were recorded for this clonotype. This rearrangement joins TRBV29-1 to TRBJ2-7, with a tentative D call TRBD2 (6 bases). V shed 6 bases and J shed 5 bases, with 17 bases lying between them. CDR1 is SQVTM, CDR2 ANQGSEA, per germline. This CDR3 contains 13 residues. CDR3 sequence (DNA): TGCAGCGTCCGGGAATTTGGGGGGAACGAGCAGTACTTC. Translating it yields CSVREFGGNEQYF.

This clonotype was recorded many times. V gene TRBV20-1 combines with J gene TRBJ2-1; 7 bases line up with TRBD1. The V gene end was trimmed by 4 bases and the J gene end by 2 bases; junction bases not matched to a gene: 5. The V gene's germline CDR1 is DFQATT and CDR2 SNEGSKA (reference sequence). This CDR3 has 14 residues. The CDR3 reads CSATGQATYNEQFF. The CDR3 coding sequence is TGCAGTGCTACCGGACAGGCGACCTACAATGAGCAGTTCTTC.

This clonotype was seen repeatedly, ten times or more. This chain uses TRBV5-4 with TRBJ2-3; 10 bases fit TRBD1. The germline CDR1 and CDR2 sequences are SGHNT and YYREEE (reference sequence). This CDR3 contains 16 residues. The V gene end was trimmed by 2 bases and the J gene end by 3 bases; junction bases not matched to a gene: 6. Here the CDR3 DNA reads TGTGCCAGCAGCTTCCCCGGACAGGGGGTAACAGATACGCAGTATTTT. Protein: CASSFPGQGVTDTQYF. Full variable domain (outside the CDR3, taken from reference TRBV5-4 and TRBJ2-3): ETGVTQSPTHLIKTRGQQVTLRCSSQSGHNTVSWYQQALGQGPQFIFQYYREEENGRGNFPPRFSGLQFPNYSSELNVNALELDDSALYLCASSFPGQGVTDTQYFGPGTRLTVL.

This clonotype appeared many times. The gene calls are TRBV7-7 and TRBJ2-2; D is perhaps TRBD2 (5 bases). The CDR3 runs to 14 residues. The germline V and J ends were trimmed by 3 bases and 3 bases, with 8 bases remaining between them. Per the germline V gene, CDR1 is SSHAT and CDR2 is FNYEAQ (reference sequence). The CDR3 here is CASSFDYDTGELFF. CDR3 coding DNA: TGTGCCAGCAGCTTCGACTACGACACCGGGGAGCTGTTTTTT.